A single sample is the source of the 28 T cell receptor beta chains below, sequenced in a study of metastatic and nonmetastatic thyroid tumors. TCRdb used MiXCR to call clones anew from the PCR reads. The table lists roughly 90,000 clones, under 15% of them singletons. The entire patient cohort was treatment-naive prior to thyroid surgery. Sequenced material: blood. The receptor source for this set is a female donor with papillary thyroid cancer or a benign thyroid nodule (not recorded which). Some clones in this sample may be carry-over from other donors' samples.

This clone was seen only a few times. This chain links TRBV2 with TRBJ2-7; D is unresolved. Germline CDR1 SNHLY, CDR2 FYNNEI. The CDR3 consists of 14 residues. V was pared by 6 bases and J by 0 bases, with 12 bases between. CDR3 residues: CASRLDCPSYEQYF. The CDR3 DNA sequence: TGTGCCAGCAGGCTAGACTGTCCCTCCTACGAGCAGTACTTC. Variable domain in full (rest from reference TRBV2 and TRBJ2-7): EPEVTQTPSHQVTQMGQEVILRCVPISNHLYFYWYRQILGQKVEFLVSFYNNEISEKSEIFDDQFSVERPDGSNFTLKIRSTKLEDSAMYFCASRLDCPSYEQYFGPGTRLTVT.

This clone came up a few times. The CDR3: CASSLAGSGGPAKNIQYF. The CDR3 coding sequence is TGTGCCAGCAGCTTGGCCGGGTCCGGCGGTCCAGCCAAAAACATTCAGTACTTC. V usage is TRBV5-6 and J usage is TRBJ2-4; no definite D call. The V end was cut by 0 bases, the J end by 0 bases, with 16 bases between. CDR1 and CDR2 (germline): SGHDT, YYEEEE. There are 18 residues in the CDR3.

This clone was recorded at least ten times. V and J are TRBV28 and TRBJ1-2; D may be TRBD1 (6 bases). CDR3 length equals 11 residues. The germline V gene encodes CDR1 MDHEN and CDR2 SYDVKM. CDR3 coding DNA: TGTGCTACTACAGGGCTAGGTGGCTACACCTTC. This encodes CATTGLGGYTF.

This clone was counted ten times or more. This chain connects TRBV28 to TRBJ1-4; D not resolved. The ends were cut back, 3 bases at V and 8 bases at J, with 7 bases in the middle. CDR3 length: 12 amino acids. Looked up from germline, CDR1 is MDHEN and CDR2 is SYDVKM. The CDR3 bases are TGTGCCAGCAGTTTCGGTGGCGAAAAACTGTTTTTT. Amino acid sequence: CASSFGGEKLFF.

The CDR3 is CASSQERGPDTQYF. In DNA form, the CDR3 reads TGCGCCAGCAGCCAAGAGCGAGGGCCAGATACGCAGTATTTT. This chain links TRBV4-1 with TRBJ2-3; tentatively, D is TRBD2 (5 bases). This CDR3 comprises 14 residues. In germline, CDR1 is MGHRA, CDR2 YSYEKL. Trimming removed 0 bases from V and 4 bases from J, with 8 bases in between.

The chain has TRBV11-3 and TRBJ2-7; 10 positions agree with TRBD2. CDR1 and CDR2 (germline): SGHNT, YENEEA. The CDR3 extends over 14 amino acids. The junction had 1 base not matched to a gene; V was cut back by 5 bases and J by 0 bases. The chain's CDR3 is CASSRTSGSYEQYF. The CDR3 DNA is TGTGCCAGCAGCCGGACTAGCGGCTCCTACGAGCAGTACTTC.

This clone was observed at least ten times. The chain recombines TRBV6-1 with TRBJ2-1; 8 bases map to TRBD2. The germline CDR1 and CDR2 sequences are MNHNS and SASEGT. The CDR3 length is 14 residues. The J segment lost 0 bases and the V segment lost 10 bases, leaving 5 bases of the junction unmatched. CDR3 residues: CATGTSGSYNEQFF. The CDR3 DNA reads TGTGCCACAGGGACTAGTGGCTCCTACAATGAGCAGTTCTTC.

Turning to this clone: The sample contains more than one DNA sequence encoding this CDR3. This rearrangement joins TRBV7-3 to TRBJ1-1, with unresolved D. Germline assignment: CDR1 SGHTA and CDR2 FQGTGA. V lost 0 bases to trimming and J lost 0 bases, with 17 bases between them. This CDR3 is built from 18 residues. Here the CDR3 reads CASSLTALAGVVNTEAFF. The CDR3 nucleotides are TGTGCCAGCAGCTTAACTGCTTTGGCAGGTGTGGTGAACACTGAAGCTTTCTTT.

This clone has more than one count but fewer than ten. At one of its ends the junction is not consistent with the germline gene, which may arise from a read error. The chain links TRBV6-2 or TRBV6-3 to TRBJ2-5; TRBD2 might be the D (6 bases). The CDR3 is 14 amino acids. Germline-derived CDR1 and CDR2 are MNHEY and SVGEGT. Here the CDR3 DNA reads TGTGCCAGCAGCCTGTGGGGGTGCCGGGAGACCCATTACTTC. Its translation is CASSLWGCRETHYF.

Many counts were recorded for this clone. The chain employs TRBV19 and TRBJ2-6; no definite D call. Germline CDR1 LNHDA, CDR2 SQIVND (reference sequence). Trimming removed 3 bases at V and 1 base at J, with 13 bases between. The CDR3 spans 17 residues. The CDR3 sequence is CASSIKAPSSGANVLTF. The CDR3 DNA is TGTGCCAGTAGTATTAAGGCGCCTTCTTCTGGGGCCAACGTCCTGACTTTC.

With respect to this clone: This may stem from a read error, because a much larger clone lies one nucleotide away. Other DNA sequences within the sample encode an identical CDR3. The chain uses TRBV9 and TRBJ1-2; D remains unclear. The CDR3 extends over 15 amino acids. CDR1 SGDLS and CDR2 YYNGEE come from the germline V gene. V lost 0 bases and J 8 bases, leaving 17 bases between the germline ends. CDR3 amino acids: CASSVEAGGYGGYTF. The CDR3 DNA is TGTGCCAGCAGCGTAGAGGCAGGAGGCTATGGAGGCTACACCTTC. Full variable domain (rest looked up from reference TRBV9 and TRBJ1-2): DSGVTQTPKHLITATGQRVTLRCSPRSGDLSVYWYQQSLDQGLQFLIQYYNGEERAKGNILERFSAQQFPDLHSELNLSSLELGDSALYFCASSVEAGGYGGYTFGSGTRLTVV.

This clone was picked up many times. V is TRBV28 and J is TRBJ2-7; D is perhaps TRBD1 (6 bases). CDR1 and CDR2 (germline): MDHEN, SYDVKM. The CDR3 contains 12 residues. V lost 5 bases to trimming and J lost 3 bases, with 8 bases between them. CDR3 sequence reads: CASSLQGYEQYF. The CDR3 DNA reads as TGTGCCAGCAGTCTACAGGGCTACGAGCAGTACTTC.

This clone has a single count. The chain combines TRBV30 with TRBJ1-1, with a tentative D call TRBD1 (5 bases). V lost 7 bases and J lost 6, with 12 bases in between. Germline loops: CDR1 GTSNPN, CDR2 SVGIG (reference sequence). This CDR3 is built from 11 residues. The CDR3 bases are TGTGCCTTAAGTGCAGGGCCTGAAGCTTTCTTT. Translating gives CALSAGPEAFF.

In this sample, this clone turned up a few times. V and J are TRBV20-1 and TRBJ2-1; D is uncertain. Deletions cut 4 bases from V and 0 bases from J, with 10 bases between. This CDR3 region has 14 residues. Germline V CDR1 and CDR2: DFQATT, SNEGSKA (reference sequence). For the CDR3, the DNA is TGCAGTGCTACCCCTCGGAGCTCCTACAATGAGCAGTTCTTC. Protein product: CSATPRSSYNEQFF.

This clone was picked up a small number of times. The gene calls are TRBV20-1 and TRBJ2-1; D remains unclear. The CDR3 is 13 amino acids. Trimming removed 3 bases from V and 0 bases from J, with 6 bases in between. In germline, CDR1 is DFQATT, CDR2 SNEGSKA (reference sequence). The CDR3 DNA sequence: TGCAGTGCTAGGTGGAGCTCCTACAATGAGCAGTTCTTC. Amino acid sequence: CSARWSSYNEQFF.

Only a few counts were recorded for this clone. The junction departs from the called germline gene at one end, perhaps through a read error. This sequence joins TRBV7-7 and TRBJ2-7; 8 bases agree with TRBD2. This CDR3 spans 17 amino acids. The germline V gene has CDR1 SSHAT and CDR2 FNYEAQ (reference sequence). The CDR3 is CASSSQGAGGRGYEQYF. The CDR3 DNA follows: TGTGCTAGCAGCTCACAAGGCGCGGGGGGCCGGGGCTACGAGCAGTACTTC.

This clone was recorded many times. This chain joins TRBV24-1 and TRBJ1-2; D is ambiguous. This CDR3 comprises 13 residues. V was clipped by 5 bases and J by 5 bases, with 11 bases between them. The germline V gene has CDR1 KGHDR and CDR2 SFDVKD. CDR3 DNA sequence: TGTGCCACCAGTGCTGAGGGTGTTTATGGCTACACCTTC. Protein product: CATSAEGVYGYTF.

This clone has at least ten counts. The chain uses TRBV5-1 and TRBJ1-2; tentatively, D is TRBD1 (6 bases). Germline-derived CDR1 and CDR2 are SGHRS and YFSETQ. The CDR3 has 18 residues. Trimming cost V 0 bases and J 3 bases, with 21 bases left between them. The CDR3 loop is CASSLVSTGRGMDYGYTF. The CDR3 bases are TGCGCCAGCAGCTTGGTCTCGACAGGCCGCGGCATGGACTATGGCTACACCTTC.

Many counts were recorded for this clone. This chain links TRBV10-3 with TRBJ2-7; 12 bases align to TRBD1. Germline V gene lookup returns CDR1 ENHRY and CDR2 SYGVKD. The trim removed 4 bases at V and 2 bases at J, leaving 12 bases unmatched. The CDR3 contains 18 residues. CDR3 protein: CAISGGTGGLSSPYEQYF. The CDR3, as DNA: TGTGCCATCAGTGGAGGGACAGGGGGCCTCTCATCCCCCTACGAGCAGTACTTC.

The chain couples TRBV4-3 to TRBJ2-3; TRBD2 matches 11 bases. The CDR3 contains 18 residues. Trimming took 4 bases from V and 2 from J; bases not matched to a gene: 11. Germline V CDR1 and CDR2: LGHNA, YSLEER. The CDR3 DNA reads as TGCGCCAGCAGCCCCGAACCTAGCGGGGGGCCCCCCACAGATACGCAGTATTTT. This encodes CASSPEPSGGPPTDTQYF.

This clone was counted many times. V and J are TRBV28 and TRBJ1-6; maybe TRBD1 (6 bases). CDR3 length: 19 residues. Trimming cost V 6 bases and J 9 bases, with 30 bases left between them. Germline assignment: CDR1 MDHEN and CDR2 SYDVKM. This chain's CDR3 is CASRVWTELVLSTGSPLHF. In nucleotides, the CDR3 is TGTGCCAGCAGGGTTTGGACAGAGCTCGTTTTGAGTACCGGTTCACCCCTCCACTTT. The entire variable domain, with the rest obtained from reference TRBV28 and TRBJ1-6, is as follows: DVKVTQSSRYLVKRTGEKVFLECVQDMDHENMFWYRQDPGLGLRLIYFSYDVKMKEKGDIPEGYSVSREKKERFSLILESASTNQTSMYLCASRVWTELVLSTGSPLHFGNGTRLTVT.

A few counts support this clone. A much bigger clone sits one base away, suggesting this may be a read error. The rearrangement uses TRBV20-1 and TRBJ2-1; D perhaps matches TRBD2 (7 bases). This CDR3 is 15 amino acids long. Trimming pared 8 bases from V and 6 bases from J, leaving 23 bases between. Germline V CDR1 and CDR2: DFQATT, SNEGSKA (reference sequence). The CDR3 DNA follows: TGCAGTACGTTAGGAGGGGGGGCGTTTCCCAATGAGCAGTTCTTC. Translation: CSTLGGGAFPNEQFF.

This clone appeared a few times. Possible read error: a much larger clone is one base away. V and J are TRBV20-1 and TRBJ2-5, with 8 positions matching TRBD1. J gave up 5 bases and V 3 bases, and 23 bases lay outside the gene matches. CDR1 and CDR2 (germline): DFQATT, SNEGSKA (reference sequence). The CDR3 is made up of 19 amino acids. In nucleotides, the CDR3 is TGCAGTGCTAGGGCCCCCCGGACAGGGAGAGGGGTGGCCTGGGAGACCCAGTACTTC. Protein product: CSARAPRTGRGVAWETQYF.

This clone came up many times. The J gene is TRBJ1-2, the V gene TRBV10-3; D might be TRBD1 (6 bases). The V and J ends lost 7 bases and 3 bases respectively, with 15 bases between them. The CDR3 is 14 amino acids. Per the germline V gene, CDR1 is ENHRY and CDR2 is SYGVKD. DNA for the CDR3: TGTGCCATCACCGAGGACAGCTCTTACTATGGCTACACCTTC. Translated, it gives CAITEDSSYYGYTF.

The table lists this clone with many counts. The rearrangement joins TRBV27 to TRBJ2-1; D unclear. Germline values: CDR1 MNHEY, CDR2 SMNVEV (reference sequence). This CDR3 is 14 amino acids long. Trimming pared 2 bases from V and 7 bases from J, leaving 12 bases between. In nucleotides, the CDR3 is TGTGCCAGCAGTTTAGTCTGGGGTGGGAATGAGCAGTTCTTC. The encoded protein is CASSLVWGGNEQFF.

This clone showed up many times. The CDR3 protein is CASSYSRGSPLHF. DNA for the CDR3: TGTGCCAGCAGTTACTCGCGGGGTTCACCCCTCCACTTT. V gene TRBV6-5 combines with J gene TRBJ1-6; D is uncertain. The germline gives CDR1 MNHEY, CDR2 SVGAGI. The V end was cut by 0 bases, the J end by 9 bases, with 6 bases between. This CDR3 region has 13 residues.

This chain joins TRBV6-2 or TRBV6-3 and TRBJ2-3; D is undetermined. There are 17 residues in the CDR3. Germline CDR1 reads MNHEY; CDR2 reads SVGEGT. The V end lost 5 bases, the J end lost 3 bases, and 21 bases lay between the germline ends. The CDR3: CASSIPVGVAVTDTQYF. CDR3 nucleotide sequence: TGTGCCAGCAGTATCCCCGTCGGTGTGGCCGTTACAGATACGCAGTATTTT.

This clone was counted between two and nine times. V usage is TRBV20-1 and J usage is TRBJ1-1; 7 bases are shared with TRBD1. This CDR3 region has 13 residues. The germline gives CDR1 DFQATT, CDR2 SNEGSKA (reference sequence). With 2 bases clipped from V and 5 bases from J, the junction kept 5 bases outside the gene matches. The CDR3 DNA sequence: TGCAGTGCTAGAAAGGGGGCGAGGACTGAAGCTTTCTTT. The encoded protein is CSARKGARTEAFF.